This T cell receptor beta chain emerged from a study of technical replicates of blood from a handful of donors. There are 15 residues in the CDR3. Per the germline V gene, CDR1 is LGHNA and CDR2 is YNFKEQ. The V end lost 4 bases, the J end lost 5 bases, and 18 bases lay between the germline ends. In its sample, this clone was seen once. This table comes from immunoSEQ multiplex PCR, and its TCRdb copy is limited to in-frame clones, with some not included. The sample lists nearly 80,000 clones, around 92% occurring once. The sequence derives from a human donor in good health. The chain employs TRBV4-2 and TRBJ2-7, with TRBD1 as a possible D gene (6 bases). The specimen sequenced was T cells isolated from PBMCs. As DNA, the CDR3 is TGTGCCAGCAGCCTTAGTCCTGACAGGAACAACGAGCAGTACTTC. This sequence encodes CASSLSPDRNNEQYF.